This TCR beta chain was sequenced during a study of blood T cells in healthy people across ages. Points from the study as a whole: PBMC samples, being unsorted, prevented any conclusive comparison of naive and antigen-experienced cells.

With a J-beta primer mix and a sample-barcoded 5' primer, a second PCR ran 7 to 11 cycles. MiXCR, applied by TCRdb to the 5' RACE reads, yields one record per CDR3 protein. The repertoire holds around 1.5 million distinct CDR3 sequences, with 55% to 75% as singletons. On this clonotype: As yet, its antigen is unknown.

Germline V CDR1 and CDR2: MNHNY, SVGAGI (reference sequence). This CDR3 has 16 residues. Isolation recovered at least 6.5 million PBMCs from every sample. The clonotype originates from a man aged 18 to 30 in good health. The chain recombines TRBV6-6 with TRBJ2-4; TRBD1 matches 10 bases. With the DNA end fitting TRBJ2-7 better, the J assignment may be wrong. The sample consisted of blood. The CDR3 DNA reads TGTGCCAGCAGTTACTCGACCGGGACAGGGGTAAACGAGCAGTACTTC. This translates into CASSYSTGTGVNEQYF.